The clone carrying this T cell receptor beta chain has a count of ten or more. The target antigen is unknown. This entry is derived from a study of T-cell memory formation after mild COVID-19. Broader study findings: Unconfirmed was the SARS-CoV-2 specificity of second-wave clones that peaked on day 37.

TCRdb reanalysed the 5' RACE reads using MiXCR and keeps one entry per CDR3 protein. This table holds fewer than 250,000 distinct CDR3 sequences, approximately 10% found once. The V end was cut by 5 bases, the J end by 2 bases, with 10 bases between. The CDR3 is made up of 14 amino acids. The rearrangement uses TRBV12-3 or TRBV12-4 and TRBJ1-5, with D maybe TRBD1 (5 bases). The TCR comes from a man aged 18-30 years who had mild COVID-19 (a few samples of this study predate the infection). Cell type and time point are not known. Sequences were obtained from PBMCs or a T cell subset sorted from them (not recorded which). The CDR3 reads CASSPAGGNQPQHF. The CDR3 DNA is TGTGCCAGCAGTCCCGCGGGGGGCAATCAGCCCCAGCATTTT.